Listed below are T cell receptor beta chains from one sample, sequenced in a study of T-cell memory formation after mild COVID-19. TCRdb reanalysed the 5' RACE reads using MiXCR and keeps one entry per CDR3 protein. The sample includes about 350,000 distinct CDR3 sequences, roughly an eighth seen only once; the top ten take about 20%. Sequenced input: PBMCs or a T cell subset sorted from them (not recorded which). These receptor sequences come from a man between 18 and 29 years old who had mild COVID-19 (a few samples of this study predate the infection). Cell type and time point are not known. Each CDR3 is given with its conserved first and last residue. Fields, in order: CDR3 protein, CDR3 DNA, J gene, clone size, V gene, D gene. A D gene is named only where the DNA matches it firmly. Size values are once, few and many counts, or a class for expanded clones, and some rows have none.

CDR3: CASSLEAGTGTDTQYF; DNA: TGTGCCAGCAGTTTGGAAGCGGGGACAGGGACAGATACGCAGTATTTT; J: TRBJ2-3; size: NA; V: TRBV27; D: TRBD1
CDR3: CASSLGGSPPDTQYF; DNA: TGTGCCAGCAGCTTGGGCGGTTCCCCCCCAGATACGCAGTATTTT; J: TRBJ2-3; size: few; V: TRBV5-4; D: NA
CDR3: CASSAWTGGTDTQYF; DNA: TGTGCCAGCAGCGCCTGGACAGGGGGTACAGATACGCAGTATTTT; J: TRBJ2-3; size: few; V: TRBV7-9; D: TRBD1
CDR3: CASSPQLGVDEQFF; DNA: TGTGCCAGCAGCCCGCAACTCGGGGTCGATGAGCAGTTCTTC; J: TRBJ2-1; size: few; V: TRBV7-3; D: NA
CDR3: CASSYTLGTGELFF; DNA: TGCGCCAGCAGCTATACACTGGGGACCGGGGAGCTGTTTTTT; J: TRBJ2-2; size: few; V: TRBV5-1; D: NA
CDR3: CASSVGGSTDTQYF; DNA: TGTGCCAGCAGCGTAGGGGGCAGCACAGATACGCAGTATTTT; J: TRBJ2-3; size: many; V: TRBV9; D: NA
CDR3: CASSGPQETQYF; DNA: TGTGCCAGCAGTGGACCGCAAGAGACCCAGTACTTC; J: TRBJ2-5; size: NA; V: TRBV12-3/TRBV12-4; D: NA
CDR3: CATSDLPGRETTDTQYF; DNA: TGTGCCACCAGTGATTTGCCGGGGAGGGAAACAACAGATACGCAGTATTTT; J: TRBJ2-3; size: NA; V: TRBV24-1; D: TRBD2
CDR3: CASTPRASTGELFF; DNA: TGTGCCAGCACGCCAAGAGCTAGCACCGGGGAGCTGTTTTTT; J: TRBJ2-2; size: few; V: TRBV3-1; D: NA
CDR3: CASSRGSGGLPYNEQFF; DNA: TGTGCCAGCAGCCGGGGGAGCGGGGGGCTGCCCTACAATGAGCAGTTCTTC; J: TRBJ2-1; size: NA; V: TRBV14; D: TRBD2
CDR3: CASSQTDNEQFF; DNA: TGCGCCAGCAGCCAGACAGACAATGAGCAGTTCTTC; J: TRBJ2-1; size: NA; V: TRBV4-1; D: NA
CDR3: CASSQEGRGEGYTF; DNA: TGCGCCAGCAGCCAAGAGGGCAGGGGTGAGGGCTACACCTTC; J: TRBJ1-2; size: few; V: TRBV4-1; D: NA
CDR3: CASTNSGTGDDKLFF; DNA: TGTGCCAGCACAAATAGCGGGACTGGGGATGATAAACTGTTTTTT; J: TRBJ1-4; size: NA; V: TRBV6-6; D: NA
CDR3: CASRLPGLAYNEQFF; DNA: TGTGCCAGCAGACTACCGGGACTAGCTTACAATGAGCAGTTCTTC; J: TRBJ2-1; size: few; V: TRBV11-2; D: TRBD2
CDR3: CASSARGAGAGELFF; DNA: TGTGCCAGCAGCGCAAGGGGGGCCGGTGCCGGGGAGCTGTTTTTT; J: TRBJ2-2; size: few; V: TRBV5-5; D: NA
CDR3: CASTAGGPFNEQYF; DNA: TGTGCCAGCACCGCCGGGGGGCCTTTTAACGAGCAGTACTTC; J: TRBJ2-7; size: many; V: TRBV5-6; D: NA
CDR3: CASSSGLAGGAETQYF; DNA: TGTGCCAGCAGTTCGGGACTAGCGGGGGGTGCGGAGACCCAGTACTTC; J: TRBJ2-5; size: few; V: TRBV2; D: TRBD2
CDR3: CASSYGRGREKLFF; DNA: TGTGCCAGCAGTTACGGACGCGGCAGGGAAAAACTGTTTTTT; J: TRBJ1-4; size: NA; V: TRBV6-6; D: NA
CDR3: CSALDRGNTEAFF; DNA: TGCAGTGCCCTAGATCGAGGGAACACTGAAGCTTTCTTT; J: TRBJ1-1; size: NA; V: TRBV20-1; D: NA
CDR3: CASTDHRWSQDTQYF; DNA: TGTGCCAGCACCGACCACAGGTGGTCACAGGATACGCAGTATTTT; J: TRBJ2-3; size: NA; V: TRBV5-5; D: NA
CDR3: CASSVRPGGPEAFF; DNA: TGTGCCAGCAGCGTAAGGCCAGGGGGCCCTGAAGCTTTCTTT; J: TRBJ1-1; size: many; V: TRBV9; D: TRBD1
CDR3: CASSEGQGAGYF; DNA: TGCGCCAGCAGTGAAGGCCAGGGGGCAGGTTATTTT; J: TRBJ2-3; size: many; V: TRBV10-1; D: TRBD1
CDR3: CASSHGTSGGYTDTQYF; DNA: TGTGCCAGCAGTCACGGGACTAGCGGGGGATACACAGATACGCAGTATTTT; J: TRBJ2-3; size: few; V: TRBV28; D: TRBD2
CDR3: CSAQSGRGNTEAFF; DNA: TGCAGTGCTCAGTCAGGGAGGGGGAACACTGAAGCTTTCTTT; J: TRBJ1-1; size: NA; V: TRBV20-1; D: NA
CDR3: CASSFRTGPSTGELFF; DNA: TGTGCCAGCAGTTTCAGGACAGGGCCTTCCACCGGGGAGCTGTTTTTT; J: TRBJ2-2; size: NA; V: TRBV28; D: TRBD1
CDR3: CASSLVQIQGYNEQFF; DNA: TGTGCCAGCAGCTTAGTTCAGATTCAAGGATACAATGAGCAGTTCTTC; J: TRBJ2-1; size: NA; V: TRBV7-9; D: NA
CDR3: CASSFGQGRMETQYF; DNA: TGTGCCAGCAGTTTTGGACAGGGTAGGATGGAGACCCAGTACTTC; J: TRBJ2-5; size: NA; V: TRBV6-6; D: TRBD1
CDR3: CSAREAGQAGGYTF; DNA: TGCAGTGCTAGAGAGGCGGGGCAGGCAGGTGGCTACACCTTC; J: TRBJ1-2; size: once; V: TRBV20-1; D: NA